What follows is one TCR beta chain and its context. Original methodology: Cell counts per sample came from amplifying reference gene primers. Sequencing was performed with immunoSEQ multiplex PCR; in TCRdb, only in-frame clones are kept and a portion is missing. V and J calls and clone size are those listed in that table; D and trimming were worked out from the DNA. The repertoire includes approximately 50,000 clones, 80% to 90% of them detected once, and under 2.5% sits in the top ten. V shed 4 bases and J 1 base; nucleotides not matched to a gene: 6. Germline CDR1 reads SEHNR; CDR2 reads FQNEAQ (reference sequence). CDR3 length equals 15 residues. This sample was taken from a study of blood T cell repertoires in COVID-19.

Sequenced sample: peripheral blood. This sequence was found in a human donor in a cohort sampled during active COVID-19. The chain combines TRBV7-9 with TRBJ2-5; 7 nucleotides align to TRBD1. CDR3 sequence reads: CASSYPGTAQETQYF. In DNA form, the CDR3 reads TGTGCCAGCAGCTATCCCGGGACAGCCCAAGAGACCCAGTACTTC.